These 28 T cell receptor beta chains came from one sample sequenced in a study of blood T cell repertoires in COVID-19. Assay used: immunoSEQ multiplex PCR; TCRdb lists only in-frame clones, some missing. Of some 430,000 clones listed, about nine tenths are singletons. The sequencing input was PBMCs or T cells enriched from blood (not recorded which). These receptors were taken from a man between 18 and 35 years old who had recovered from COVID-19.

The CDR3 here is CASSGAGTSGIVQFF. Written as DNA, the CDR3 is TGTGCCAGCAGCGGGGCCGGGACTAGCGGGATCGTACAGTTCTTC. This chain connects TRBV5-5 to TRBJ2-1; 13 bases agree with TRBD2. This CDR3 contains 15 residues. The ends lost 4 bases at V and 13 bases at J; junction bases unmatched: 11. Germline CDR1 is SGHKS and CDR2 is YYEKEE (reference sequence).

The chain couples TRBV7-9 to TRBJ2-5; D call uncertain. The germline V gene has CDR1 SEHNR and CDR2 FQNEAQ (reference sequence). The CDR3 loop spans 15 amino acids. Trimming took off 1 base at V and 2 bases at J, with 11 bases between the two ends. DNA for the CDR3: TGTGCCAGCAGCTTAGACGGGTCCACGCAAGAGACCCAGTACTTC. It codes for CASSLDGSTQETQYF.

V gene TRBV19 combines with J gene TRBJ2-3; TRBD2 matches at 8 bases. The CDR3 has 18 amino acids. Germline V gives CDR1 LNHDA, CDR2 SQIVND (reference sequence). The junction had 15 bases not matched to a gene; V was cut back by 7 bases and J by 0 bases. CDR3 residues: CASTLSGGGLFSTDTQYF. The DNA of the CDR3 is TGTGCCAGTACCCTATCCGGCGGGGGGCTCTTTAGCACAGATACGCAGTATTTT.

The chain uses TRBV5-1 and TRBJ1-3; D uncertain. In germline, CDR1 is SGHRS, CDR2 YFSETQ. With 0 bases removed from V and 0 bases from J, the gap between germline ends came to 13 bases. The CDR3 extends over 17 amino acids. In DNA, the CDR3 is TGCGCCAGCAGCTTGGCCCTCCCCGGGAGCTCTGGAAACACCATATATTTT. Its translation is CASSLALPGSSGNTIYF.

This sequence joins TRBV13 and TRBJ2-3; 11 bases fit TRBD2. Germline V gene lookup returns CDR1 PRHDT and CDR2 FYEKMQ (reference sequence). The trim removed 6 bases at V and 6 bases at J, leaving 5 bases unmatched. This CDR3 region has 14 residues. CDR3 region: CASSTSGGADTQYF. The CDR3 DNA reads TGTGCCAGCAGTACTAGCGGGGGCGCCGATACGCAGTATTTT.

V usage is TRBV29-1 and J usage is TRBJ1-5; 7 bases are a match to TRBD1. Germline-derived CDR1 and CDR2 are SQVTM and ANQGSEA. The CDR3 totals 14 residues. The V and J ends lost 2 bases and 5 bases, in that order; junction bases with no gene match: 6. CDR3 sequence: CSVESQGGYQPQHF. Written as DNA, the CDR3 is TGCAGCGTTGAAAGTCAGGGGGGTTATCAGCCCCAGCATTTT.

This chain's CDR3 is CASSFRQGRDTEAFF. Written as DNA, the CDR3 is TGTGCCAGCAGCTTCCGACAGGGGCGAGACACTGAAGCTTTCTTT. The rearrangement joins TRBV5-5 to TRBJ1-1; TRBD1 matches 8 bases. The CDR3 extends over 15 amino acids. Germline CDR1 reads SGHKS; CDR2 reads YYEKEE (reference sequence). After removal of 2 bases from V and 3 bases from J, the junction contained 6 bases not matched to a gene.

The genes are TRBV5-1 and TRBJ2-1; a weak D match, TRBD1 (6 bases). The CDR3 has 16 amino acids. The V end was cut by 4 bases, the J end by 1 base, with 15 bases between. The germline gives CDR1 SGHRS, CDR2 YFSETQ. Here the CDR3 reads CASSKSTGLSYNEQFF. In nucleotides, the CDR3 is TGCGCCAGCAGCAAATCGACAGGTCTTTCCTACAATGAGCAGTTCTTC.

The rearrangement links TRBV20-1 to TRBJ2-7; tentatively, D is TRBD2 (5 bases). V shed 2 bases and J shed 4 bases, with 6 bases lying between them. The CDR3 contains 11 residues. Germline V gene data show CDR1 as DFQATT and CDR2 as SNEGSKA (reference sequence). The CDR3 DNA is TGCAGTGCTAGAACTAGTTACGAGCAGTACTTC. Protein product: CSARTSYEQYF.

V usage is TRBV5-1 and J usage is TRBJ2-7, with 11 positions matching TRBD2. V shed 2 bases and J 6 bases; nucleotides not matched to a gene: 7. The CDR3 runs 15 residues. Germline lookup yields CDR1 SGHRS and CDR2 YFSETQ. The CDR3 nucleotides are TGCGCCAGCAGCTTAAGACTAGCGGGGAATGTCGAGCAGTACTTC. Protein product: CASSLRLAGNVEQYF.

The genes are TRBV10-3 and TRBJ2-3; D perhaps matches TRBD2 (6 bases). Trimming left V 4 bases short and J 6 bases short, with 14 bases between. The CDR3 runs 14 residues. Per germline, CDR1 ENHRY and CDR2 SYGVKD. CDR3 coding DNA: TGTGCCATCAGTGCCATCGAGGAGGGGGATACGCAGTATTTT. It translates to CAISAIEEGDTQYF.

This clone was observed once. This chain links TRBV7-3 with TRBJ2-2, with a tentative D call TRBD2 (5 bases). The germline gives CDR1 SGHTA, CDR2 FQGTGA. The length of the CDR3 is 14 residues. V was trimmed by 2 bases and J by 6 bases, leaving 10 bases between them. In DNA form, the CDR3 reads TGTGCCAGCAGCTTACTTCCCGGGGCCGGGGAGCTGTTTTTT. As protein: CASSLLPGAGELFF.

The chain recombines TRBV7-9 with TRBJ2-7, with D perhaps matching TRBD1 (5 bases). This CDR3 contains 13 residues. Trimming cost V 5 bases and J 5 bases, with 13 bases left between them. Germline V gives CDR1 SEHNR, CDR2 FQNEAQ (reference sequence). The CDR3 loop is CASSTTDSNEQYF. The CDR3 DNA follows: TGTGCCAGCAGCACTACTGACAGCAACGAGCAGTACTTC.

This clone is a singleton in its sample. The chain joins TRBV5-8 to TRBJ2-1; D possibly corresponds to TRBD2 (7 bases). The V end lost 0 bases, the J end lost 10 bases, and 29 bases lay between the germline ends. The CDR3 extends over 19 amino acids. Germline V gene data show CDR1 as SGHTS and CDR2 as YDEGEE. As DNA, the CDR3 is TGTGCCAGCAGCTTGGTACAATTCGTCCGGGACACCGGGGGGCACGAGCAGTTCTTC. Protein sequence: CASSLVQFVRDTGGHEQFF.

CDR3 sequence reads: CSAGTATEAFF. The CDR3 DNA follows: TGCAGTGCGGGGACAGCCACTGAAGCTTTCTTT. The chain is built from TRBV20-1 and TRBJ1-1, with 7 bases matching TRBD1. V gave up 6 bases and J gave up 4 bases; unmatched junction bases: 2. This CDR3 is 11 amino acids long. CDR1 DFQATT and CDR2 SNEGSKA come from the germline V gene (reference sequence).

The chain couples TRBV19 to TRBJ2-1, with a possible D match to TRBD1 (6 bases). The CDR3 consists of 17 residues. The germline V gene has CDR1 LNHDA and CDR2 SQIVND (reference sequence). The germline V and J ends were trimmed by 4 bases and 10 bases, with 26 bases remaining between them. CDR3 loop: CASSNPGQVSPRYEQFF. The CDR3 DNA sequence: TGTGCCAGTAGTAACCCGGGACAAGTTAGTCCAAGATACGAGCAGTTCTTC.

This chain connects TRBV7-2 to TRBJ1-4, with D perhaps TRBD1 (5 bases). CDR3 length: 14 residues. Germline assignment: CDR1 SGHTA and CDR2 FQGNSA. Between the trimmed V and J ends, which lost 6 bases and 4 bases, there was a span of 12 bases. In nucleotides, the CDR3 is TGTGCCAGCAGTTATACAGGCGGTAATGAAAAACTGTTTTTT. Translating gives CASSYTGGNEKLFF.

This chain connects TRBV3-1 (or the pseudogene TRBV3-2) to TRBJ1-6, with a possible D match to TRBD1 (5 bases). V was clipped by 4 bases and J by 4 bases, with 17 bases between them. Germline V lookup: CDR1 LGHDT, CDR2 YNNKEL (reference sequence). The CDR3 consists of 17 residues. This CDR3 is CASSPAGDQGYNSPLHF. CDR3 nucleotides: TGTGCCAGCAGCCCCGCCGGAGATCAGGGATATAATTCACCCCTCCACTTT.

A note on this clone: Since no conserved phenylalanine or tryptophan closes the CDR3, a read error is the likely cause. The limits of the CDR3 on the DNA are not certain, so only TCRdb's listed CDR3 is given. This sequence joins TRBV6-5 and TRBJ1-2. The V gene's germline CDR1 is MNHEY and CDR2 SVGAGI. Inclusive of both ends, the CDR3 amounts to 14 amino acids. CDR3 loop: CASSPSLGGPWTLS.

As to this clone: At one boundary the junction diverges from the germline segment, which might be a read error. This chain connects TRBV2 to TRBJ2-7, with 7 bases identical to TRBD1. The germline V gene encodes CDR1 SNHLY and CDR2 FYNNEI. CDR3 size: 12 residues. As DNA, the CDR3 is TGTGCCAGCAGTGAACCTGACAGGGAACCACCGTTC. It is translated as CASSEPDREPPF. The variable domain in full, with the rest retrieved from reference TRBV2 and TRBJ2-7, is EPEVTQTPSHQVTQMGQEVILRCVPISNHLYFYWYRQILGQKVEFLVSFYNNEISEKSEIFDDQFSVERPDGSNFTLKIRSTKLEDSAMYFCASSEPDREPPFGPGTRLTVT.

V and J are TRBV6-2 or TRBV6-3 and TRBJ1-5; 9 bases fit TRBD1. The CDR3 loop spans 18 amino acids. With V trimmed by 2 bases and J by 2 bases, 10 bases remained unmatched. Germline loops: CDR1 MNHEY, CDR2 SVGEGT. The CDR3 region is CASSYTRTGAYRNQPQHF. DNA for the CDR3: TGTGCCAGCAGTTACACCCGGACAGGGGCCTACCGCAATCAGCCCCAGCATTTT.

The count of this clone is one. The rearrangement uses TRBV14 and TRBJ1-6, with 8 bases aligning to TRBD1. Germline CDR1 reads SGHDN; CDR2 reads FVKESK. CDR3 length equals 14 residues. V lost 4 bases and J lost 7; bases outside the gene matches: 3. The CDR3 region has the DNA TGTGCCAGCAGCCGGGACAGGATGAATTCACCCCTCCACTTT. Amino acid sequence: CASSRDRMNSPLHF. The variable domain in full, completed from reference TRBV14 and TRBJ1-6, reads EAGVTQFPSHSVIEKGQTVTLRCDPISGHDNLYWYRRVMGKEIKFLLHFVKESKQDESGMPNNRFLAERTGGTYSTLKVQPAELEDSGVYFCASSRDRMNSPLHFGNGTRLTVT.

This clone appeared once. V gene TRBV5-4 combines with J gene TRBJ2-2; 7 positions match TRBD1. J lost 6 bases, V lost 2 bases, and 13 bases had no gene match. The CDR3 is 17 residues long. Germline CDR1 reads SGHNT; CDR2 reads YYREEE (reference sequence). CDR3 protein: CASSLRPSGTVSGELFF. CDR3 nucleotides: TGTGCCAGCAGCTTACGACCCTCCGGGACAGTCTCCGGGGAGCTGTTTTTT.

The chain joins TRBV4-1 to TRBJ2-7; 9 bases line up with TRBD1. The CDR3 runs to 15 residues. Germline V gives CDR1 MGHRA, CDR2 YSYEKL. V shed 4 bases and J 3 bases; nucleotides not matched to a gene: 7. The CDR3: CASSPMRTGDYEQYF. In DNA, the CDR3 is TGCGCCAGCAGCCCCATGAGGACAGGGGACTACGAGCAGTACTTC.

This clone has more than one count but fewer than ten. DNA for the CDR3: TGTGCAAGTCGCTTAGCGCAGCCGGCGGGAGAAGGGGACGAGCAGTACTTC. It yields the protein CASRLAQPAGEGDEQYF. J is TRBJ2-7 and V is TRBV12-2; the D call TRBD2 from the table was never checked on the DNA. TRBV12-2 is a listed pseudogene. The length of the CDR3 is 17 residues.

The V gene is TRBV13, the J gene TRBJ1-3, with 9 bases lining up with TRBD1. With V trimmed by 3 bases and J by 2 bases, 5 bases remained unmatched. Looked up from germline, CDR1 is PRHDT and CDR2 is FYEKMQ (reference sequence). CDR3 length: 16 amino acids. CDR3 DNA sequence: TGTGCCAGCAGCTTCGGGACAGGGAGCGCTGGAAACACCATATATTTT. This translates into CASSFGTGSAGNTIYF. Full variable domain (outside the CDR3, taken from reference TRBV13 and TRBJ1-3): AAGVIQSPRHLIKEKRETATLKCYPIPRHDTVYWYQQGPGQDPQFLISFYEKMQSDKGSIPDRFSAQQFSDYHSELNMSSLELGDSALYFCASSFGTGSAGNTIYFGEGSWLTVV.

The rearrangement joins TRBV27 to TRBJ1-1, with 8 bases lining up with TRBD1. The CDR3 consists of 17 residues. With V trimmed by 7 bases and J by 0 bases, 13 bases remained unmatched. The germline V gene encodes CDR1 MNHEY and CDR2 SMNVEV (reference sequence). The CDR3 region has the DNA TGTGCCAGCATCCCCAGGGGGCCACCTTATATGAACACTGAAGCTTTCTTT. As protein: CASIPRGPPYMNTEAFF.

The genes are TRBV7-9 and TRBJ1-1; D might be TRBD1 (5 bases). The V gene lost 1 base and the J gene lost 7 bases, with 16 bases spanning the gap. Germline CDR1 reads SEHNR; CDR2 reads FQNEAQ (reference sequence). This CDR3 contains 15 residues. CDR3 sequence (DNA): TGTGCCAGCAGCTTAGTGGGGGGGAGCCAGCGTGAAGCTTTCTTT. This gives the protein CASSLVGGSQREAFF.